These 5 T cell receptor beta chains were sequenced from one sample in a study of blood T cell repertoires in COVID-19. TCRdb's copy holds only in-frame clones and misses some; the assay was immunoSEQ multiplex PCR. The sample includes 150,000 to 200,000 clones, around nine tenths seen only once; the top ten take around a fifth. The sequenced material came from peripheral blood. The receptors derive from a man in his fifties or sixties with active or convalescent COVID-19.

This clone was observed a single time. The gene calls are TRBV6-5 and TRBJ2-1; tentative D call: TRBD1 (5 bases). Germline V lookup: CDR1 MNHEY, CDR2 SVGAGI. This CDR3 has 15 amino acids. V lost 8 bases, J lost 8 bases, and 22 bases lay in between. As DNA, the CDR3 is TGTGCCAGCGGAAAGACAGTCGCGCAGGTACATGAGCAGTTCTTC. It codes for CASGKTVAQVHEQFF.

J is TRBJ1-1 and V is TRBV19, with D perhaps matching TRBD1 (5 bases). Germline CDR1 and CDR2: LNHDA and SQIVND (reference sequence). Between the trimmed V and J ends, which lost 3 bases and 5 bases, there was a span of 13 bases. There are 14 residues in the CDR3. CDR3 region: CASSMVGEVTEAFF. The CDR3 region has the DNA TGTGCCAGTAGTATGGTAGGGGAGGTGACTGAAGCTTTCTTT.

V is TRBV7-3 and J is TRBJ1-1; TRBD1 matches 9 bases. Looked up from germline, CDR1 is SGHTA and CDR2 is FQGTGA. V lost 6 bases and J lost 5; bases outside the gene matches: 4. This CDR3 spans 13 amino acids. The CDR3 nucleotides read TGTGCCAGCAGAAGGGACAGGGATACTGAAGCTTTCTTT. It is translated as CASRRDRDTEAFF.

This chain uses TRBV5-6 with TRBJ1-2; 8 nucleotides match TRBD1. Germline V gene lookup returns CDR1 SGHDT and CDR2 YYEEEE. Germline trimming cut 4 bases from V and 4 bases from J; bases unmatched to any gene: 9. The CDR3 totals 15 residues. This chain's CDR3 is CASSAGTGKLYGYTF. In DNA form, the CDR3 reads TGTGCCAGCAGCGCCGGGACAGGTAAACTCTATGGCTACACCTTC.

The CDR3 is CASSQDYPSGGNYNEQFF. CDR3 nucleotide sequence: TGTGCCAGCAGCCAAGATTATCCTAGCGGGGGAAACTACAATGAGCAGTTCTTC. The genes are TRBV3-1 (or the pseudogene TRBV3-2) and TRBJ2-1, with 10 bases identical to TRBD2. Trimming took 0 bases from V and 3 from J; bases not matched to a gene: 8. Germline V gene lookup returns CDR1 LGHDT and CDR2 YNNKEL (reference sequence). The CDR3 contains 18 residues.